This T cell receptor (beta chain) was sequenced in a study of T cell clonotyping in hematopoietic cell transplantation. General study findings and limits: After transplant, recipient diversity fell while pathologically expanded clonotypes grew through day 180.

Profiled with immunoSEQ multiplex PCR; TCRdb holds only in-frame clones, not every one. Seen here are about 2,800 clones, 80% to 90% observed once, and the top ten hold 25% to 35%. Recipient blood drawn about 28 days pretransplant and days 30, 100, 180 after. Note on this clone: No antigen is known for it.

This CDR3 has 16 amino acids. Germline loops: CDR1 LNHDA, CDR2 SQIVND (reference sequence). Trimming removed 3 bases at V and 4 bases at J, with 16 bases between. The chain links TRBV19 to TRBJ1-5; D is unclear. This clonotype was obtained from a female patient between 40 and 55 years old who had an allogeneic stem cell transplant from a related donor, so T cells may come from the graft donor. Some clones in this sample may be carry-over from other donors' samples. Here the sequenced sample was PBMCs, taken 180 days after allogeneic stem cell transplant. The CDR3 sequence is CASSMLGTGTNQPQHF. CDR3 bases: TGTGCCAGTAGTATGCTGGGAACGGGCACTAATCAGCCCCAGCATTTT.